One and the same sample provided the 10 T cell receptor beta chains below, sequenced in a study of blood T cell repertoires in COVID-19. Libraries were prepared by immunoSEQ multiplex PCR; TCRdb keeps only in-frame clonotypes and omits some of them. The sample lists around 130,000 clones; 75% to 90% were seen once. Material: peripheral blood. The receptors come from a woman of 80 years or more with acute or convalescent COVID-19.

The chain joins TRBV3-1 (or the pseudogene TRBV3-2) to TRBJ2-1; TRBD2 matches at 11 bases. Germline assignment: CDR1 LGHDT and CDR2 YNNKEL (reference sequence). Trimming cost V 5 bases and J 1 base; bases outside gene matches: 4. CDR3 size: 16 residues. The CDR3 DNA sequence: TGTGCCAGCAGCGCCTGGACTAGCGGGTCCTACAATGAGCAGTTCTTC. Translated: CASSAWTSGSYNEQFF.

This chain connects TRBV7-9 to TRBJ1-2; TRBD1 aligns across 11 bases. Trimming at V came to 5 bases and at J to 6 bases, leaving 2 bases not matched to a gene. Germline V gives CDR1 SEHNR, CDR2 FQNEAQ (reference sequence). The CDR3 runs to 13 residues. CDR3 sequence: CASSKGQGDGYTF. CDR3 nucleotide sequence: TGTGCCAGCAGCAAGGGACAGGGGGATGGCTACACCTTC.

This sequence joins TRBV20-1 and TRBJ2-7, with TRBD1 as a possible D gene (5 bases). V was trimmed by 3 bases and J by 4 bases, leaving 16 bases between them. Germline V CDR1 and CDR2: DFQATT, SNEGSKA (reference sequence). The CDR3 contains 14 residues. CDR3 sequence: CSASRTPFGYEQYF. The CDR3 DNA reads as TGCAGTGCTAGTCGGACACCCTTTGGGTACGAGCAGTACTTC.

Written as DNA, the CDR3 is TGTGCCAGCAGCTTGCCGAGCGGGGGGCACGAGACCCAGTACTTC. It is translated as CASSLPSGGHETQYF. This chain links TRBV5-4 with TRBJ2-5, with 9 bases matching TRBD2. V dropped 1 base and J dropped 5; count of bases not matched to a gene: 6. Germline V gene lookup returns CDR1 SGHNT and CDR2 YYREEE (reference sequence). The CDR3 sequence is 15 residues long.

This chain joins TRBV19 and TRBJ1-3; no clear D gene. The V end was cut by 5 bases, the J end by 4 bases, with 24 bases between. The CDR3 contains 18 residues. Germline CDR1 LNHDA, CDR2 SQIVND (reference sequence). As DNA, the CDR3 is TGTGCCAGTAGTCCCCTCGCTACCATAACAGTGTTCGGAAACACCATATATTTT. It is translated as CASSPLATITVFGNTIYF.

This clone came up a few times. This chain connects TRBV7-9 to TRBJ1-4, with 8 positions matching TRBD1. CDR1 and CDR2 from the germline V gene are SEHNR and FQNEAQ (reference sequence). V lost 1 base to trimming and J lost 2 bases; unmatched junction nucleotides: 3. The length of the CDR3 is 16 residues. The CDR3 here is CASSLGRGLTNEKLFF. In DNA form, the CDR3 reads TGTGCCAGCAGCTTAGGCAGGGGGCTTACTAATGAAAAACTGTTTTTT.

The CDR3 nucleotides read TGTGCCAGCAGCCAAGTGGAGCTGGGTCCCCCTAGCTCCTACGAGCAGTACTTC. Translation gives CASSQVELGPPSSYEQYF. The V and J genes are TRBV4-2 and TRBJ2-7; D is ambiguous. Per germline, CDR1 LGHNA and CDR2 YNFKEQ. Between the trimmed V and J ends, which lost 1 base and 0 bases, there was a span of 19 bases. This CDR3 contains 18 residues.

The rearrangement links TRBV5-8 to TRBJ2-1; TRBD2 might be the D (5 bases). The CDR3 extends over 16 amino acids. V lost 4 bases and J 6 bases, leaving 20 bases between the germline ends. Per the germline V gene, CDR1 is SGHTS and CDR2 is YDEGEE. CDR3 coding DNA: TGTGCCAGCAGCCCCTGGCGGGTGGGTCTTGGCAATGAGCAGTTCTTC. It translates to CASSPWRVGLGNEQFF.

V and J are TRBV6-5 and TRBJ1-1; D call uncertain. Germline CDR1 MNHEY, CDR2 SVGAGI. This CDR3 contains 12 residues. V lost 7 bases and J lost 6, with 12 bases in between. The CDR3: CASTRVFAEAFF. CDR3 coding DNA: TGTGCCAGCACCCGGGTTTTCGCTGAAGCTTTCTTT.

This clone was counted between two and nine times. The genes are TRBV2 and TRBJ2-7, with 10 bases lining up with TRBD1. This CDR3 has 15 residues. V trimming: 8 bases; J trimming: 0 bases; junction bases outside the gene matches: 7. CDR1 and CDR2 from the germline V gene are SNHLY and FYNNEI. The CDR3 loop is CASDPGTGDSYEQYF. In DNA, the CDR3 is TGTGCCAGCGACCCCGGGACAGGGGACTCCTACGAGCAGTACTTC.